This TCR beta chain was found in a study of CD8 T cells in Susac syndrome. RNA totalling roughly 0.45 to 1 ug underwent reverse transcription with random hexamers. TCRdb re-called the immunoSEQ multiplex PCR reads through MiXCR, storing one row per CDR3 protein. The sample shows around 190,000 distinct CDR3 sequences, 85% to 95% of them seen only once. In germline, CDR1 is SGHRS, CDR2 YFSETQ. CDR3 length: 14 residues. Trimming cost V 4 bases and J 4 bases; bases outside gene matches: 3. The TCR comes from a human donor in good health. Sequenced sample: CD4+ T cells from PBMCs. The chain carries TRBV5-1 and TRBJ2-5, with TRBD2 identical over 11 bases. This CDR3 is CASSIGLAGETQYF. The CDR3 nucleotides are TGCGCCAGCAGCATTGGACTAGCGGGAGAGACCCAGTACTTC.